This T cell receptor (beta chain) stems from a study of beta chain features in type 1 diabetes. Every isolated RNA sample was fully reverse transcribed, so sequencing captured expressed TCRB transcripts. Clones were sequenced by immunoSEQ multiplex PCR, and TCRdb holds only the in-frame ones, with some missing. The table lists hundreds of thousands of clones, around a sixth of them singletons, with 0.023% in the top ten. A remark on this clone: Antigen: not known.

Whole-study findings and limits: The similarity of naive, central memory and Treg TCRB repertoires appeared greater among patients than among healthy donors.

Sequenced material: naive CD4+ T cells from blood. This receptor was obtained from a woman between 18 and 29 years old in good health.

CDR3 protein: CASSQGAGGRGETQYF. The CDR3 DNA sequence: TGTGCCAGCAGCCAAGGGGCCGGCGGCAGGGGGGAGACCCAGTACTTC. The gene calls are TRBV4-2 and TRBJ2-5; 7 positions match TRBD1. The CDR3 loop spans 16 amino acids. V lost 1 base to trimming and J lost 5 bases; unmatched junction nucleotides: 10. Germline values: CDR1 LGHNA, CDR2 YNFKEQ.